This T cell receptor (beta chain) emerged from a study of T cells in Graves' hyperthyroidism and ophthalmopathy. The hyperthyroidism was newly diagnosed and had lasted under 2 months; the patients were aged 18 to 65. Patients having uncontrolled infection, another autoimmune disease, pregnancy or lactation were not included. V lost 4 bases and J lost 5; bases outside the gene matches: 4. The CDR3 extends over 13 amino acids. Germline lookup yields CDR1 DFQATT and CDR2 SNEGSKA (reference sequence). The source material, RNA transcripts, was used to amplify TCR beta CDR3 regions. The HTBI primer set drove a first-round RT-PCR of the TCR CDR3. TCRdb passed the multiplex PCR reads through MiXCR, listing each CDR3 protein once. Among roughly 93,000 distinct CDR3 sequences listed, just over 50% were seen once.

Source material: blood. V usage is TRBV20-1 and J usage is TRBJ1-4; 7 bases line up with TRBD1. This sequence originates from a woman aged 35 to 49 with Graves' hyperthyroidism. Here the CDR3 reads CSATQGSNEKLFF. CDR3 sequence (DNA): TGCAGTGCTACACAGGGGTCGAATGAAAAACTGTTTTTT.